A selection of T cell receptor beta chains follows, all from one sample in a study of immune evolution from preneoplasia to lung adenocarcinoma. Assay: immunoSEQ multiplex PCR; the TCRdb copy retains only in-frame clones and omits some. This sample has over 3,500 clones, with 80% to 90% found just once. The sequencing sample was made of FFPE minimally invasive lung adenocarcinoma tissue. These receptors were collected from a donor older than 65 with lung adenocarcinoma. CDR3s leave out the opening cysteine and the closing phenylalanine or tryptophan. Each record gives: D gene, CDR3 length, V gene, CDR3 protein. D genes are given only for firm matches.

D gene: NA; CDR3 length: 10; V gene: TRBV16; CDR3 protein: ASSQVAGELF
D gene: NA; CDR3 length: 12; V gene: TRBV30; CDR3 protein: ACRAPGQHDEQY
D gene: TRBD1; CDR3 length: 15; V gene: TRBV5-1; CDR3 protein: ASSSLGTGVTNEKLF
D gene: TRBD2; CDR3 length: 14; V gene: TRBV29-1; CDR3 protein: SVEFRREGVRETQY
D gene: NA; CDR3 length: 13; V gene: TRBV4-3; CDR3 protein: ASSQGLQGGNEQF
D gene: NA; CDR3 length: 12; V gene: TRBV28; CDR3 protein: ASQGRRPNYGYT
D gene: TRBD1; CDR3 length: 16; V gene: TRBV12-5; CDR3 protein: ASGLKSHRDRISYEQY
D gene: TRBD2; CDR3 length: 13; V gene: TRBV5-4; CDR3 protein: ATAGTSGTYNEQF
D gene: TRBD2; CDR3 length: 10; V gene: TRBV30; CDR3 protein: AWGTRRETQY
D gene: NA; CDR3 length: 7; V gene: TRBV30; CDR3 protein: AWVYEQY
D gene: TRBD2; CDR3 length: 12; V gene: TRBV5-1; CDR3 protein: ASSLTSGRGEQY
D gene: TRBD1; CDR3 length: 12; V gene: TRBV7-6; CDR3 protein: ASSSSTGTGGYT
D gene: NA; CDR3 length: 11; V gene: TRBV30; CDR3 protein: AWVSANTGELF
D gene: TRBD2; CDR3 length: 14; V gene: TRBV5-1; CDR3 protein: ASSLGASGILETQY
D gene: NA; CDR3 length: 13; V gene: TRBV11-2; CDR3 protein: ASSLASGGSTEAF
D gene: NA; CDR3 length: 11; V gene: TRBV7-2; CDR3 protein: ASSLVGSSPLH
D gene: TRBD2; CDR3 length: 12; V gene: TRBV6-1; CDR3 protein: ASKRGGSTDTQY
D gene: TRBD1; CDR3 length: 12; V gene: TRBV13; CDR3 protein: ASSLSVRGTEAF
D gene: NA; CDR3 length: 9; V gene: TRBV29-1; CDR3 protein: SVLERRTQY
D gene: NA; CDR3 length: 12; V gene: TRBV5-8; CDR3 protein: ASSLASDYNEQF